The 27 T cell receptor beta chains presented below share a single source sample, sequenced in a study of T cell repertoires in cytomegalovirus infection. No antigens are known for them. TCRdb used MiXCR to reprocess the reads, holding one entry per CDR3 protein. The sample records roughly 49,000 distinct CDR3 sequences, around 23% being singletons. The specimen was CD8+ T cells from cultured PBMCs, collected from culture after CMV antigen stimulation. These receptors were collected from a human donor in good health (CMV status not recorded). Some clones in this sample may be carry-over from other donors' samples.

This clonotype appeared a few times. The chain is built from TRBV7-9 and TRBJ1-5; 8 nucleotides agree with TRBD1. The CDR3 runs 14 residues. The germline V gene encodes CDR1 SEHNR and CDR2 FQNEAQ (reference sequence). After removal of 4 bases from V and 6 bases from J, the junction contained 5 bases not matched to a gene. The CDR3 sequence is CASSSTGGAQPQHF. CDR3 DNA sequence: TGTGCCAGCAGCTCCACAGGGGGGGCTCAGCCCCAGCATTTT.

The V call is TRBV7-6, the J call TRBJ2-1; 12 nucleotides align to TRBD1. V gave up 5 bases and J gave up 0 bases; unmatched junction bases: 5. Germline V gives CDR1 SGHVS, CDR2 FNYEAQ. The CDR3 extends over 17 amino acids. The CDR3: CASSARDRGHSYNEQFF. CDR3 bases: TGTGCCAGCAGCGCCCGGGACAGGGGGCACTCCTACAATGAGCAGTTCTTC.

V and J are TRBV11-1 and TRBJ2-5; no definite D call. The germline CDR1 and CDR2 sequences are SGHAT and FQDESV (reference sequence). The CDR3 spans 16 residues. Deletions cut 0 bases from V and 4 bases from J, with 15 bases between. The CDR3 protein is CASSLAGRVSGETQYF. CDR3 coding DNA: TGTGCCAGCAGCTTAGCCGGACGAGTGTCGGGAGAGACCCAGTACTTC.

This clonotype was counted a few times. The V and J genes are TRBV28 and TRBJ2-3; 13 bases line up with TRBD2. J lost 4 bases, V lost 4 bases, and 8 bases had no gene match. Germline CDR1 reads MDHEN; CDR2 reads SYDVKM. This CDR3 has 17 amino acids. As DNA, the CDR3 is TGTGCCAGCAGTTCCGGGACTAGCGGGAAGGGTTCAGATACGCAGTATTTT. Translating gives CASSSGTSGKGSDTQYF.

The chain links TRBV6-5 to TRBJ2-1; a weak D match, TRBD1 (7 bases). Between the trimmed V and J ends, which lost 8 bases and 6 bases, there was a span of 20 bases. Germline V gene lookup returns CDR1 MNHEY and CDR2 SVGAGI. The CDR3 is 15 residues long. As DNA, the CDR3 is TGTGCCAGCCGAAGGACCAGGGGGGAAGGCAATGAGCAGTTCTTC. It codes for CASRRTRGEGNEQFF.

The chain couples TRBV6-5 to TRBJ1-1; D uncertain. The CDR3 is made up of 13 amino acids. Trimming removed 8 bases at V and 0 bases at J, with 10 bases between. Germline-derived CDR1 and CDR2 are MNHEY and SVGAGI. CDR3 protein: CASGSSVNTEAFF. The CDR3 coding sequence is TGTGCCAGCGGATCTTCAGTGAACACTGAAGCTTTCTTT.

V gene TRBV12-3 or TRBV12-4 combines with J gene TRBJ1-2; D is uncertain. V lost 5 bases to trimming and J lost 1 base, with 11 bases between them. The CDR3 spans 14 residues. The CDR3 bases are TGTGCCAGCAGTCCTAGCAGGCTTAACTATGGCTACACCTTC. Amino acid sequence: CASSPSRLNYGYTF.

V is TRBV11-2 and J is TRBJ2-1, with D possibly matching TRBD2 (5 bases). The CDR3 is 17 residues long. V gave up 0 bases and J gave up 2 bases, with 14 bases separating them. Germline assignment: CDR1 SGHAT and CDR2 FQNNGV. The CDR3 nucleotides are TGTGCCAGCAGCTTAGAGGACTTCGTAATTACCTACAATGAGCAGTTCTTC. Protein sequence: CASSLEDFVITYNEQFF.

There are a few counts of this clonotype. The chain has TRBV27 and TRBJ2-1; 9 bases are a match to TRBD1. Trimming cost V 2 bases and J 4 bases; bases outside gene matches: 0. This CDR3 has 14 residues. Germline V gene lookup returns CDR1 MNHEY and CDR2 SMNVEV (reference sequence). CDR3 residues: CASSLGTGYNEQFF. DNA of the CDR3: TGTGCCAGCAGTTTAGGGACAGGGTACAATGAGCAGTTCTTC.

The chain links TRBV27 to TRBJ2-7, with 7 bases fitting TRBD2. The CDR3 covers 17 residues. V lost 6 bases to trimming and J lost 1 base; unmatched junction nucleotides: 15. Germline V lookup: CDR1 MNHEY, CDR2 SMNVEV (reference sequence). The DNA for the CDR3 is TGTGCCAGCAGCCCCTCACGCCGGGGGGAATCGTCCTACGAGCAGTACTTC. Encoded protein: CASSPSRRGESSYEQYF.

The chain employs TRBV5-4 and TRBJ2-7; TRBD2 matches 8 bases. Germline V CDR1 and CDR2: SGHNT, YYREEE (reference sequence). The V gene end was trimmed by 1 base and the J gene end by 6 bases; junction bases not matched to a gene: 9. The CDR3 has 15 amino acids. This chain's CDR3 is CASSLQTGLVSEQYF. CDR3 DNA sequence: TGTGCCAGCAGCTTGCAGACGGGACTAGTTTCCGAGCAGTACTTC.

This clonotype was recorded a few times. This sequence joins TRBV7-9 and TRBJ2-7; the match to TRBD1 covers 9 bases. This CDR3 spans 14 amino acids. Germline CDR1 reads SEHNR; CDR2 reads FQNEAQ (reference sequence). Germline trimming cut 4 bases from V and 10 bases from J; bases unmatched to any gene: 11. DNA of the CDR3: TGTGCCAGCAGCTACGGGGACAGGGAGCAGAAACAGTACTTC. Encoded protein: CASSYGDREQKQYF.

This chain links TRBV7-2 with TRBJ2-7; D is perhaps TRBD2 (6 bases). The CDR3 sequence is 16 residues long. Trimming removed 2 bases at V and 5 bases at J, with 19 bases between. Germline CDR1 reads SGHTA; CDR2 reads FQGNSA. The CDR3 loop is CASSLNALRGINEQYF. CDR3 coding DNA: TGTGCCAGCAGCTTAAATGCACTCCGCGGGATAAACGAGCAGTACTTC. Filled out from reference TRBV7-2 and TRBJ2-7, the complete variable domain reads GAGVSQSPSNKVTEKGKDVELRCDPISGHTALYWYRQSLGQGLEFLIYFQGNSAPDKSGLPSDRFSAERTGGSVSTLTIQRTQQEDSAVYLCASSLNALRGINEQYFGPGTRLTVT.

A remark on this clonotype: A junction boundary mismatches the germline segment, possibly from a read error. The chain recombines TRBV7-6 with TRBJ2-7; 11 nucleotides match TRBD1. This CDR3 has 15 amino acids. From germline, CDR1 is SGHVS and CDR2 FNYEAQ. The CDR3 loop is CASSPTGTGGNEQCF. For the CDR3, the DNA is TGTGCCAGCAGCCCGACCGGGACAGGGGGTAACGAGCAGTGCTTC.

The gene calls are TRBV6-4 and TRBJ2-7; D is tentatively TRBD1 or TRBD2 (5 bases each). Trimming stripped 0 bases from V and 2 bases from J, with 14 bases between. Germline V gene data show CDR1 as MRHNA and CDR2 as SNTAGT. The CDR3 loop spans 16 amino acids. CDR3 DNA sequence: TGTGCCAGCAGTGACTCTGGGGGTTGGTCGACCTACGAGCAGTACTTC. Amino acid sequence: CASSDSGGWSTYEQYF.

The V gene is TRBV12-3 or TRBV12-4, the J gene TRBJ1-1; D not certain. CDR3 size: 15 residues. Trimming stripped 6 bases from V and 0 bases from J, with 14 bases between. The CDR3 sequence is CASSYKRKVNTEAFF. The CDR3 DNA is TGTGCCAGCAGCTACAAGCGGAAGGTGAACACTGAAGCTTTCTTT.

This clonotype came up many times. The CDR3 nucleotides read TGTGCCAGCAGTCCCGGCTATGAGCAGTTCTTC. Translated, it gives CASSPGYEQFF. J is TRBJ2-1 and V is TRBV27; D remains unclear. V lost 5 bases and J 8 bases, leaving 7 bases between the germline ends. Germline assignment: CDR1 MNHEY and CDR2 SMNVEV (reference sequence). This CDR3 is built from 11 residues.

This clonotype was seen only a few times. V is TRBV6-6 and J is TRBJ1-3; D may be TRBD1 (5 bases). V lost 9 bases and J 0 bases, leaving 12 bases between the germline ends. This CDR3 is built from 14 residues. Germline V gene lookup returns CDR1 MNHNY and CDR2 SVGAGI (reference sequence). The CDR3 loop is CASRQTFSGNTIYF. The CDR3 coding sequence is TGTGCCAGTCGACAGACCTTCTCTGGAAACACCATATATTTT.

This clonotype occurred a few times. The chain is built from TRBV28 and TRBJ2-1; no definite D call. V was cut by 5 bases and J by 6 bases, with 23 bases left in between. Germline V gene lookup returns CDR1 MDHEN and CDR2 SYDVKM. The CDR3 runs to 17 residues. For the CDR3, the DNA is TGTGCCAGCAGTCCCCTCCCACATATAGGCCGATTCAATGAGCAGTTCTTC. Protein sequence: CASSPLPHIGRFNEQFF.

This rearrangement joins TRBV25-1 to TRBJ1-2; D may be TRBD1 (5 bases). Trimming took off 5 bases at V and 6 bases at J, with 7 bases between the two ends. This CDR3 contains 11 residues. Germline V gene data show CDR1 as MGHDK and CDR2 as SYGVNS. The CDR3 DNA sequence: TGTGCCAGCAGTCTAGGGGATGGCTACACCTTC. It codes for CASSLGDGYTF.

The chain recombines TRBV12-3 or TRBV12-4 with TRBJ1-1; D call uncertain. CDR3 length: 11 residues. V lost 11 bases and J 1 base, leaving 8 bases between the germline ends. The DNA for the CDR3 is TGTGCCTGCACCCAGAACACTGAAGCTTTCTTT. Translated, it gives CACTQNTEAFF.

The chain is built from TRBV7-2 and TRBJ2-7; no clear D. Germline CDR1 SGHTA, CDR2 FQGNSA. Trimming removed 5 bases from V and 3 bases from J, with 11 bases in between. This CDR3 spans 13 amino acids. The CDR3 coding sequence is TGTGCCAGCAGCCCCTCTACGTACTACGAGCAGTACTTC. This encodes CASSPSTYYEQYF.

The genes are TRBV28 and TRBJ1-6; no reliable D call. Between the trimmed V and J ends, which lost 3 bases and 10 bases, there was a span of 16 bases. CDR1 and CDR2 (germline): MDHEN, SYDVKM. The CDR3 is 15 residues long. The CDR3 region is CASSFEDGPPSPLHF. In DNA form, the CDR3 reads TGTGCCAGCAGTTTTGAGGACGGTCCCCCATCACCCCTCCACTTT.

This clonotype has only a few counts. The rearrangement links TRBV6-1 to TRBJ1-1; D gene uncertain. Germline V gene data show CDR1 as MNHNS and CDR2 as SASEGT. The CDR3 has 14 amino acids. Trimming left V 10 bases short and J 6 bases short, with 21 bases between. The CDR3 region is CAIGPGDLLAEAFF. The CDR3 DNA reads TGTGCCATCGGGCCCGGGGATCTCTTGGCTGAAGCTTTCTTT.

This clonotype was found a few times. V usage is TRBV7-6 and J usage is TRBJ2-6, with TRBD2 as a possible D gene (5 bases). The length of the CDR3 is 13 residues. The V and J ends lost 5 bases and 5 bases respectively, with 7 bases between them. Looked up from germline, CDR1 is SGHVS and CDR2 is FNYEAQ. CDR3 sequence reads: CASSPGRANVLTF. The CDR3 DNA sequence: TGTGCCAGCAGCCCCGGGAGGGCCAACGTCCTGACTTTC.

In its sample, this clonotype was seen a few times. This chain links TRBV4-1 with TRBJ2-1, with TRBD2 as a possible D gene (5 bases). The germline V gene has CDR1 MGHRA and CDR2 YSYEKL. V lost 0 bases to trimming and J lost 4 bases, with 13 bases between them. The length of the CDR3 is 16 residues. CDR3 in DNA: TGCGCCAGCAGCCAAGATCTGGGGAGAAGGTACAATGAGCAGTTCTTC. It encodes CASSQDLGRRYNEQFF.

This clonotype has a handful of counts. The chain recombines TRBV7-2 with TRBJ2-7; tentatively, D is TRBD2 (5 bases). Trimming took 6 bases from V and 5 from J, leaving 8 bases between them. This CDR3 spans 11 amino acids. Germline CDR1 is SGHTA and CDR2 is FQGNSA. CDR3 sequence: CASRPGDEQYF. As DNA, the CDR3 is TGTGCCAGCAGGCCCGGGGACGAGCAGTACTTC.